These 26 T cell receptor beta chains originate from one sample sequenced in a study of regulatory T cells in long-lasting Graves disease. Time point meaning: persistent/refractory GD, antithyroid drugs over 5 years with positive TRAb. PBMCs provided the RNA from which the TCR library was made. In building TCR beta libraries, iRepertoire HTBI primers were used together with Arm-PCR of CDR3 regions. TCRdb processed the multiplex PCR reads anew with MiXCR; each CDR3 protein has one entry. Among roughly 450,000 distinct CDR3 sequences listed, 23% were seen once. The specimen comprised peripheral blood mononuclear cells (PBMCs), sampled when the disease was refractory, from a patient treated with antithyroid drugs. These receptors all stem from a female donor with Graves disease.

This clonotype was counted between two and nine times. The chain employs TRBV27 and TRBJ2-5, with 8 bases that match TRBD2. The CDR3 runs 18 residues. Germline V lookup: CDR1 MNHEY, CDR2 SMNVEV (reference sequence). J lost 3 bases, V lost 4 bases, and 16 bases had no gene match. CDR3 DNA sequence: TGTGCCAGCAGTTCCTATGGCGGGAGGCATAGGAAGGAAGAGACCCAGTACTTC. Protein product: CASSSYGGRHRKEETQYF.

As to this clonotype: Here the CDR3 omits its conserved ending phenylalanine or tryptophan, so a read error is the likely source. This chain joins TRBV12-3 or TRBV12-4 and TRBJ1-1; D gene ambiguous. The CDR3 contains 12 residues. V gave up 4 bases and J gave up 6 bases, with 9 bases separating them. This chain's CDR3 is CASSYPGPEAFL. Written as DNA, the CDR3 is TGTGCCAGCAGTTACCCCGGACCTGAAGCTTTCCTT.

This clonotype was detected many times. The chain employs TRBV6-2 or TRBV6-3 and TRBJ1-2; D gene uncertain. Trimming removed 2 bases at V and 4 bases at J, with 8 bases between. CDR1 and CDR2 (germline): MNHEY, SVGEGT. This CDR3 has 13 amino acids. The DNA for the CDR3 is TGTGCCAGCAGTTACAAGGGAGGCTATGGCTACACCTTC. It codes for CASSYKGGYGYTF.

In its sample, this clonotype was seen many times. The rearrangement uses TRBV7-2 and TRBJ2-7; 15 bases line up with TRBD2. Trimming at V came to 4 bases and at J to 0 bases, leaving 7 bases not matched to a gene. This CDR3 has 18 residues. Germline V gene sequence: CDR1 SGHTA, CDR2 FQGNSA. The chain's CDR3 is CASSSRTSGRVSSYEQYF. In DNA, the CDR3 is TGTGCCAGCAGCTCCAGGACTAGCGGGAGGGTCAGCTCCTACGAGCAGTACTTC. Full variable domain (missing parts from reference TRBV7-2 and TRBJ2-7): GAGVSQSPSNKVTEKGKDVELRCDPISGHTALYWYRQSLGQGLEFLIYFQGNSAPDKSGLPSDRFSAERTGGSVSTLTIQRTQQEDSAVYLCASSSRTSGRVSSYEQYFGPGTRLTVT.

This clonotype was found many times. The genes are TRBV28 and TRBJ1-2, with a tentative D call TRBD1 (5 bases). V was clipped by 1 base and J by 2 bases, with 11 bases between them. The germline CDR1 and CDR2 sequences are MDHEN and SYDVKM. The CDR3 sequence is 15 residues long. The CDR3 DNA follows: TGTGCCAGCAGTTTATTCCAGGGAGGCAACTATGGCTACACCTTC. Protein: CASSLFQGGNYGYTF.

This clonotype has a count of ten or more. The genes are TRBV6-9 and TRBJ1-2, with a possible D match to TRBD1 (5 bases). The germline V and J ends were trimmed by 3 bases and 0 bases, with 20 bases remaining between them. Per germline, CDR1 MNHGY and CDR2 SVAAGI. This CDR3 spans 18 amino acids. The CDR3 nucleotides are TGTGCCAGCAGTTACAGTTCGGCGGGGGGGAGTCCTAACTATGGCTACACCTTC. Protein: CASSYSSAGGSPNYGYTF.

This clonotype was counted only a few times. This rearrangement joins TRBV20-1 to TRBJ2-7; maybe TRBD1 (5 bases). CDR3 length: 11 residues. V was clipped by 5 bases and J by 10 bases, with 15 bases between them. The germline V gene encodes CDR1 DFQATT and CDR2 SNEGSKA (reference sequence). DNA of the CDR3: TGCAGTGCTTCGAAGCCAGGGCTTCAGTACTTC. It yields the protein CSASKPGLQYF.

The rearrangement uses TRBV20-1 and TRBJ2-3; D unclear. Germline V lookup: CDR1 DFQATT, CDR2 SNEGSKA (reference sequence). CDR3 size: 12 residues. V was shortened by 3 bases and J by 3 bases, with 7 bases between the two germline ends. CDR3 in amino acids: CSASPLTDTQYF. In DNA form, the CDR3 reads TGCAGTGCTAGCCCTTTGACAGATACGCAGTATTTT.

The chain recombines TRBV5-1 with TRBJ2-3; D gene uncertain. V lost 0 bases and J lost 5, with 13 bases in between. Germline CDR1 SGHRS, CDR2 YFSETQ. The CDR3 is 15 amino acids. The CDR3 loop reads CASSLEARPVDTQYF. The DNA of the CDR3 is TGCGCCAGCAGCTTGGAGGCCCGTCCGGTAGATACGCAGTATTTT.

This chain links TRBV7-3 with TRBJ2-5, with 15 bases that match TRBD2. This CDR3 is 16 amino acids long. Germline V gene sequence: CDR1 SGHTA, CDR2 FQGTGA. V lost 5 bases, J lost 5 bases, and 6 bases stayed unmatched. The chain's CDR3 is CASSRRTSGGAETQYF. The CDR3 nucleotides read TGTGCCAGCAGCCGAAGGACTAGCGGGGGGGCGGAGACCCAGTACTTC.

This clonotype has a count of ten or more. The J gene is TRBJ1-6, the V gene TRBV2; no definite D call. The CDR3 contains 12 residues. V dropped 3 bases and J dropped 9 bases, with 6 bases sitting between them. Germline lookup yields CDR1 SNHLY and CDR2 FYNNEI. DNA of the CDR3: TGTGCCAGCAGTGACTATCTTTCACCCCTCCACTTT. Translated, it gives CASSDYLSPLHF.

In this sample, this clonotype turned up many times. V gene TRBV7-9 combines with J gene TRBJ1-5; 9 nucleotides match TRBD1. Germline CDR1 reads SEHNR; CDR2 reads FQNEAQ (reference sequence). The CDR3 length is 14 residues. V dropped 1 base and J dropped 6; count of bases not matched to a gene: 1. The CDR3 loop reads CASSLGTGAQPQHF. The CDR3 DNA reads as TGTGCCAGCAGCTTAGGGACAGGGGCTCAGCCCCAGCATTTT.

The gene calls are TRBV9 and TRBJ2-2; 11 nucleotides match TRBD2. CDR3 length: 16 residues. Germline values: CDR1 SGDLS, CDR2 YYNGEE. Germline trimming cut 3 bases from V and 4 bases from J; bases unmatched to any gene: 5. This CDR3 reads CASSAGLAEITGELFF. CDR3 DNA: TGTGCCAGCAGCGCGGGACTAGCGGAGATCACCGGGGAGCTGTTTTTT.

This clonotype has a handful of counts. The J gene is TRBJ1-1, the V gene TRBV7-9; D is perhaps TRBD1 (5 bases). The germline gives CDR1 SEHNR, CDR2 FQNEAQ (reference sequence). The CDR3 covers 13 residues. V was cut by 1 base and J by 8 bases, with 11 bases left in between. CDR3 DNA: TGTGCCAGCAGCTTAGTCGACAGAAAAGAAGCTTTCTTT. Amino acids: CASSLVDRKEAFF.

This chain uses TRBV20-1 with TRBJ2-7, with 14 bases that match TRBD2. The CDR3 is 20 residues long. Looked up from germline, CDR1 is DFQATT and CDR2 is SNEGSKA (reference sequence). Trimming at V came to 1 base and at J to 2 bases, leaving 16 bases not matched to a gene. CDR3 DNA sequence: TGCAGTGCTAGAGGCTTACGGACTAGCGGGAGGACGGTGGCCACCTACGAGCAGTACTTC. It encodes CSARGLRTSGRTVATYEQYF.

V is TRBV5-1 and J is TRBJ2-1; possible D gene TRBD1, 6 bases. The CDR3 length is 15 residues. Between the trimmed V and J ends, which lost 5 bases and 5 bases, there was a span of 17 bases. From germline, CDR1 is SGHRS and CDR2 YFSETQ. CDR3 sequence (DNA): TGCGCCAGCAGGCCTACAGGGTCCCCAAACAATGAGCAGTTCTTC. Amino acid sequence: CASRPTGSPNNEQFF. The variable domain in full, completed from reference TRBV5-1 and TRBJ2-1, reads KAGVTQTPRYLIKTRGQQVTLSCSPISGHRSVSWYQQTPGQGLQFLFEYFSETQRNKGNFPGRFSGRQFSNSRSEMNVSTLELGDSALYLCASRPTGSPNNEQFFGPGTRLTVL.

The chain joins TRBV7-3 to TRBJ2-7; the D gene is possibly TRBD2 (6 bases). The CDR3 runs to 14 residues. CDR1 is SGHTA and CDR2 is FQGTGA in the germline V gene. The V end was cut by 5 bases, the J end by 7 bases, with 18 bases between. In nucleotides, the CDR3 is TGTGCCAGCAGCGAAAGGGTGGTAGCGGCTGAGCAGTACTTC. This sequence encodes CASSERVVAAEQYF.

This clonotype was observed many times. The rearrangement uses TRBV20-1 and TRBJ1-1; D perhaps matches TRBD1 (6 bases). Germline V lookup: CDR1 DFQATT, CDR2 SNEGSKA (reference sequence). V was shortened by 3 bases and J by 1 base, with 12 bases between the two germline ends. The CDR3 is made up of 14 amino acids. The CDR3: CSASWGPTNTEAFF. Written as DNA, the CDR3 is TGCAGTGCTAGTTGGGGGCCGACGAACACTGAAGCTTTCTTT.

This clonotype has just a few counts. V and J are TRBV11-2 and TRBJ2-2, with D maybe TRBD1 (6 bases). Germline values: CDR1 SGHAT, CDR2 FQNNGV. CDR3 length: 15 residues. Trimming cost V 7 bases and J 2 bases, with 14 bases left between them. As DNA, the CDR3 is TGTGCCAGCACCCGGCAACAGGGAAACACCGGGGAGCTGTTTTTT. It yields the protein CASTRQQGNTGELFF.

V and J are TRBV20-1 and TRBJ2-7; 7 bases align to TRBD2. Per germline, CDR1 DFQATT and CDR2 SNEGSKA (reference sequence). The V gene end was trimmed by 0 bases and the J gene end by 1 base; junction bases not matched to a gene: 15. This CDR3 has 18 residues. The CDR3: CSARDIGSTSARSYEQYF. Written as DNA, the CDR3 is TGCAGTGCTAGAGATATTGGGTCAACTAGCGCAAGATCCTACGAGCAGTACTTC.

V is TRBV18 and J is TRBJ1-2; 7 positions match TRBD1. Losses at the gene ends were 4 bases for V and 5 bases for J; bases not matched to a gene: 10. Germline V gene sequence: CDR1 KGHSH, CDR2 LQKENI. The CDR3 loop spans 15 amino acids. The CDR3 here is CASSQDTGASYGYTF. CDR3 nucleotide sequence: TGTGCCAGCTCACAGGACACAGGGGCCAGTTATGGCTACACCTTC.

This clonotype was recorded a few times. The rearrangement links TRBV28 to TRBJ2-4; TRBD2 matches 15 bases. With 10 bases clipped from V and 2 bases from J, the junction kept 3 bases outside the gene matches. Per the germline V gene, CDR1 is MDHEN and CDR2 is SYDVKM. This CDR3 has 15 residues. The CDR3 reads CATGLAGGPKNIQYF. As DNA, the CDR3 is TGTGCCACCGGACTAGCGGGAGGGCCCAAAAACATTCAGTACTTC.

The gene calls are TRBV20-1 and TRBJ2-1; TRBD2 matches 13 bases. Germline CDR1 reads DFQATT; CDR2 reads SNEGSKA (reference sequence). CDR3 length: 18 amino acids. The CDR3 nucleotides are TGCAGCGCTCGGACTAGCGGGAGAAACATTGTACAATGGAATGAGCAGTTCTTC. Amino acids: CSARTSGRNIVQWNEQFF.

Turning to this clonotype: This may be a read error, as it is one base from a much larger clone. CDR3 coding DNA: TGCAGTTCCCGAGGGAGGGCTGAGACCCGGTACTTC. Translating gives CSSRGRAETRYF. The V gene is TRBV20-1, the J gene TRBJ2-5; 7 bases match TRBD2. The CDR3 is made up of 12 amino acids. Germline lookup yields CDR1 DFQATT and CDR2 SNEGSKA (reference sequence).

The chain joins TRBV12-3 or TRBV12-4 to TRBJ2-1, with 8 nucleotides matching TRBD2. This CDR3 is built from 15 residues. Unmatched junction bases numbered 6, after V lost 4 bases and J lost 4 bases. The CDR3 spells CASSSAGDHYNEQFF. The CDR3 bases are TGTGCCAGCAGTTCAGCGGGAGATCATTACAATGAGCAGTTCTTC.

The CDR3 loop reads CASSPGRGLYEQYF. In nucleotides, the CDR3 is TGTGCCAGCAGCCCCGGCAGGGGCCTCTACGAGCAGTACTTC. V gene TRBV14 combines with J gene TRBJ2-7; D is perhaps TRBD1 (6 bases). CDR3 length: 14 residues. Per germline, CDR1 SGHDN and CDR2 FVKESK. V dropped 4 bases and J dropped 3 bases, with 13 bases sitting between them.